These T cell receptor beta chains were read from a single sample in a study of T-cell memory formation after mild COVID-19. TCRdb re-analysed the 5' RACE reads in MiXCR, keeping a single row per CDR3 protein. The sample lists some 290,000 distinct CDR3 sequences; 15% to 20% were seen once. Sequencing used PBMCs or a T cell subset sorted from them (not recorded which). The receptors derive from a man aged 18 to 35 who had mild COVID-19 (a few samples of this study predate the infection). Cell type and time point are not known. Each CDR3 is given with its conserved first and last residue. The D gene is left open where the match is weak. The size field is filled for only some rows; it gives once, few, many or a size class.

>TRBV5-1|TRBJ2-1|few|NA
CASSPEPGLSYNEQFF
TGCGCCAGCAGCCCGGAACCGGGACTCTCCTACAATGAGCAGTTCTTC
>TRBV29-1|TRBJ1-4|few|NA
CSVGGSEKLFF
TGCAGCGTTGGTGGGAGTGAAAAACTGTTTTTT
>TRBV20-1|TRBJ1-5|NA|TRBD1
CSAALTGVKEPQHF
TGCAGTGCCGCACTCACAGGGGTAAAGGAGCCCCAGCATTTT
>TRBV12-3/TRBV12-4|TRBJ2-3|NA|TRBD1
CAMSTGLSTDTQYF
TGTGCCATGTCGACAGGGCTTAGCACAGATACGCAGTATTTT
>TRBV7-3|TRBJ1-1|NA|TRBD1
CASSSGTGESAFF
TGTGCCAGCAGCTCCGGGACAGGGGAGTCAGCTTTCTTT
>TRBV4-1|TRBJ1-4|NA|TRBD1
CASRGQGRTDEKLFF
TGCGCCAGCAGGGGACAGGGGAGGACAGATGAAAAACTGTTTTTT
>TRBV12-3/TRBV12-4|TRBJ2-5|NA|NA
CATSLAWETQYF
TGTGCCACCTCACTAGCTTGGGAGACCCAGTACTTC
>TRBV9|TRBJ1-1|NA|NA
CASSVEGGLNTEAFF
TGTGCCAGCAGCGTAGAGGGGGGACTGAACACTGAAGCTTTCTTT
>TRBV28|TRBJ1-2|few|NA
CASTGEPTNYGYTF
TGTGCCAGCACCGGAGAACCGACTAACTATGGCTACACCTTC
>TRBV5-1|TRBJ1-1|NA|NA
CASSLKSYTEAFF
TGCGCCAGCAGCTTGAAGTCCTACACTGAAGCTTTCTTT
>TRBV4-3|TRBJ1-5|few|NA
CASSQGIHQPQHF
TGCGCCAGCAGCCAAGGGATACATCAGCCCCAGCATTTT
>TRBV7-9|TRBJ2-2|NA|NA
CASSPTFRELFF
TGTGCCAGCAGTCCTACATTCCGGGAGCTGTTTTTT
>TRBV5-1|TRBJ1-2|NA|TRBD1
CASSVTGTGGHYGYTF
TGCGCCAGCAGCGTGACCGGGACAGGGGGCCACTATGGCTACACCTTC
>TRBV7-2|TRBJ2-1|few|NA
CASSLVYSGFSYNEQFF
TGTGCCAGCAGCTTAGTTTATTCAGGTTTCTCCTACAATGAGCAGTTCTTC
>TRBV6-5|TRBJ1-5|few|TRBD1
CASSPDRASNQPQHF
TGTGCCAGCAGCCCGGACAGGGCTAGCAATCAGCCCCAGCATTTT
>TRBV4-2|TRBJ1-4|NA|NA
CASSHANDEKLFF
TGTGCCAGCAGCCACGCGAACGATGAAAAACTGTTTTTT
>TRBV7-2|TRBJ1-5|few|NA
CASSLEGAQPQHF
TGTGCCAGCAGCTTAGAAGGGGCTCAGCCCCAGCATTTT
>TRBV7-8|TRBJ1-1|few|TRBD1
CASSLRQGASDTEAFF
TGTGCCAGCAGCTTAAGGCAGGGGGCGTCGGACACTGAAGCTTTCTTT
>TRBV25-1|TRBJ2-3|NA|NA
CASSDTELAYPDTQYF
TGTGCCAGCAGTGATACGGAGCTAGCGTATCCAGATACGCAGTATTTT
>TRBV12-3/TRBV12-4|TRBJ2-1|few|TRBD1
CASILGQGLDSGEQFF
TGTGCCAGCATTCTCGGACAGGGGCTAGATAGCGGTGAGCAGTTCTTC
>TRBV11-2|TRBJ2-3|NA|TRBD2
CASTYPMTSGGADTQYF
TGTGCCAGCACCTACCCAATGACTAGCGGGGGCGCAGATACGCAGTATTTT
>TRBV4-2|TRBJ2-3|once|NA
CASSPRLGTTDTQYF
TGTGCCAGCAGCCCCCGGCTGGGGACCACAGATACGCAGTATTTT
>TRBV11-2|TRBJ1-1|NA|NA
CASSLFTGNTEAFF
TGTGCCAGCAGCCTCTTTACAGGGAACACTGAAGCTTTCTTT
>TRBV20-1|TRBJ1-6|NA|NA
CSARDPGKGNSPLHF
TGCAGTGCTAGAGATCCCGGGAAGGGAAATTCACCCCTCCACTTT
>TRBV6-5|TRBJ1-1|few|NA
CASSSPRVTLRESTEAFF
TGTGCCAGCAGTTCCCCACGGGTGACCCTCCGGGAGAGCACTGAAGCTTTCTTT
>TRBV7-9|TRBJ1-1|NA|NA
CASSAAGGVNTEAFF
TGTGCCAGCAGCGCGGCTGGGGGGGTGAACACTGAAGCTTTCTTT
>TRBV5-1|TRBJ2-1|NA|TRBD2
CASSLGSGGPLLLYNEQFF
TGCGCCAGCAGCCTCGGTAGCGGGGGGCCCCTGCTCCTCTACAATGAGCAGTTCTTC
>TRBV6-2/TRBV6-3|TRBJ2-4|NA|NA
CASSKWALAYIQYF
TGTGCCAGCAGTAAATGGGCCCTGGCATACATTCAGTACTTC
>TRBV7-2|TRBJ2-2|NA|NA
CASSLSRGARDGELFF
TGTGCCAGCAGCCTAAGTAGGGGGGCCAGGGACGGGGAGCTGTTTTTT
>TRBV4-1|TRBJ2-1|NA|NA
CASSQSGSSYNEQFF
TGCGCCAGCAGCCAATCGGGGAGCTCCTACAATGAGCAGTTCTTC
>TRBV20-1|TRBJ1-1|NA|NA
CSAWGEQGNTEAFF
TGCAGTGCTTGGGGAGAACAGGGAAACACTGAAGCTTTCTTT
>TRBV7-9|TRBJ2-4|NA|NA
CASSLESSKGDIQYF
TGTGCCAGCAGCTTAGAGAGCAGTAAGGGGGACATTCAGTACTTC
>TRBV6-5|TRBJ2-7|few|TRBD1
CASSQTGGSFEQYF
TGTGCCAGCAGCCAGACAGGGGGGTCGTTCGAGCAGTACTTC
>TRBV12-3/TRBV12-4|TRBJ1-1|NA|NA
CASSLGQKFTEAFF
TGTGCCAGCAGTTTAGGGCAGAAATTCACTGAAGCTTTCTTT
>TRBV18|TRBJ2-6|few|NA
CASSPGPHLPGANVLTF
TGTGCCAGCTCACCAGGGCCGCATCTACCGGGGGCCAACGTCCTGACTTTC
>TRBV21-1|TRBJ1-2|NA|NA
CASSNRGSPLGGYTF
TGTGCCAGCAGCAACCGGGGTTCCCCCCTGGGGGGCTACACCTTC
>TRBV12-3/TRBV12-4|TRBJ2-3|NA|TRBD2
CASSFLSGGDTQYF
TGTGCCAGCAGTTTTCTTAGCGGGGGTGATACGCAGTATTTT
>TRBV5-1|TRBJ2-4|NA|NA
CASSFSGKSANIQYF
TGCGCCAGCAGCTTTTCAGGGAAAAGCGCGAACATTCAGTACTTC
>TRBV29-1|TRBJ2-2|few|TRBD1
CSVPGQGHTGELFF
TGCAGCGTCCCCGGACAGGGACACACCGGGGAGCTGTTTTTT
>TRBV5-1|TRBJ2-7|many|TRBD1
CASSLALAGGSVQYF
TGCGCCAGCAGCTTGGCCTTGGCAGGGGGCAGTGTGCAGTACTTC
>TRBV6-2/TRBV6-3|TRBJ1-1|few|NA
CASRPDAANTEAFF
TGTGCCAGCAGGCCCGACGCTGCGAACACTGAAGCTTTCTTT
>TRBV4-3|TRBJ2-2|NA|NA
CASSQVLDATGELFF
TGCGCCAGCAGCCAAGTTCTGGACGCCACCGGGGAGCTGTTTTTT
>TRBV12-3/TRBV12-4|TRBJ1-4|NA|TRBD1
CASRDRAGEKLFF
TGTGCCAGCAGGGACAGGGCGGGGGAAAAACTGTTTTTT
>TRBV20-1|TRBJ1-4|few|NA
CSANRPTNEKLFF
TGCAGTGCTAACAGACCAACTAATGAAAAACTGTTTTTT
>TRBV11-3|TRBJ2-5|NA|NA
CASSPGTRNQETQYF
TGTGCCAGCAGCCCCGGGACACGGAATCAAGAGACCCAGTACTTC
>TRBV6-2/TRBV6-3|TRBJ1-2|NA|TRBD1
CASRPGQGTGYTF
TGTGCCAGCAGGCCGGGACAGGGGACTGGCTACACCTTC
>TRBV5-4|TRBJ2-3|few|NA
CASSAPSTDTQYF
TGTGCCAGCAGCGCCCCTAGCACAGATACGCAGTATTTT
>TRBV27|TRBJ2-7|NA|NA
CASSFAGRSYEQYF
TGTGCCAGCAGTTTTGCGGGTAGGTCGTACGAGCAGTACTTC
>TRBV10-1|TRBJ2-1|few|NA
CASSESRTASNRFF
TGCGCCAGCAGTGAGAGCCGGACAGCAAGTAATCGGTTCTTC
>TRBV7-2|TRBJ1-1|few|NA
CASSADFQNTEAFF
TGTGCCAGCAGCGCAGATTTTCAGAACACTGAAGCTTTCTTT
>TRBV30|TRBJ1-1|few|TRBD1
CAWGQANTEAFF
TGTGCCTGGGGACAGGCGAACACTGAAGCTTTCTTT
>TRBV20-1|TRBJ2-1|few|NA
CSARDEGGGQSSYNEQFF
TGCAGTGCTAGAGATGAGGGCGGGGGCCAAAGCTCCTACAATGAGCAGTTCTTC
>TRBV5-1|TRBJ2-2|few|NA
CASTPEGRSRIRGELFF
TGCGCCAGCACCCCAGAGGGACGGAGCCGAATCAGGGGGGAGCTGTTTTTT
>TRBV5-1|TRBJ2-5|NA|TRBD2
CASSLLWTSGTTDQETQYF
TGCGCCAGCAGCCTCTTATGGACTAGCGGGACGACAGATCAAGAGACCCAGTACTTC